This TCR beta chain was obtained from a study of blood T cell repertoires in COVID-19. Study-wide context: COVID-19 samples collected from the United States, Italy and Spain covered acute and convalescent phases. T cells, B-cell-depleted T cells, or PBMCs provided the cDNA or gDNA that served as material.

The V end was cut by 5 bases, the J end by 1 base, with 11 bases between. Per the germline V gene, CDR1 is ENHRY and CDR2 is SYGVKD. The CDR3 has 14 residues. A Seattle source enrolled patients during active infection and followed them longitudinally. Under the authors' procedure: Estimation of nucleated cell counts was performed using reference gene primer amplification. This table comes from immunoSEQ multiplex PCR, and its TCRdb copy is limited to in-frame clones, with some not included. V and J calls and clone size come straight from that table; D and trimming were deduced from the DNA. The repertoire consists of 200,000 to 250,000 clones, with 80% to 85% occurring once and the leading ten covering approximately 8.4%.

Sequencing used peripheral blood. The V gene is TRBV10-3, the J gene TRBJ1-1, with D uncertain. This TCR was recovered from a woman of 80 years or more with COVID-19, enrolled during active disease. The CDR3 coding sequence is TGTGCCATCAGTTTAGGACTCCCGAACACTGAAGCTTTCTTT. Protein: CAISLGLPNTEAFF.